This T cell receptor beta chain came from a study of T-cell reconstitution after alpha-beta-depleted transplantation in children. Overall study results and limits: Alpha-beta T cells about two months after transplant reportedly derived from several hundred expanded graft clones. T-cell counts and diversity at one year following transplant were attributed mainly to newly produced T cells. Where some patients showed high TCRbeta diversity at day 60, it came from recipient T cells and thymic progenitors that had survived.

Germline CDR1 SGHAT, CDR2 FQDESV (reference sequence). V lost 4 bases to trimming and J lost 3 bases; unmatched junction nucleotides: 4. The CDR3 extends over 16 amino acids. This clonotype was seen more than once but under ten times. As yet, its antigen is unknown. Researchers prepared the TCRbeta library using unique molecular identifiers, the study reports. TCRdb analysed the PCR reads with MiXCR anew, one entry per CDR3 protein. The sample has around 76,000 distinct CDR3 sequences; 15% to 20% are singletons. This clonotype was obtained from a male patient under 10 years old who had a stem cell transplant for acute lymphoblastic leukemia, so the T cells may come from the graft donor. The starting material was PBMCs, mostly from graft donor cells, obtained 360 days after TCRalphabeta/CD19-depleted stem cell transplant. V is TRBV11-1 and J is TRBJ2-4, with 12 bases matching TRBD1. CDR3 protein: CASSSGQGAGKNIQYF. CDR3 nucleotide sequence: TGTGCCAGCAGCTCGGGACAGGGGGCTGGCAAAAACATTCAGTACTTC. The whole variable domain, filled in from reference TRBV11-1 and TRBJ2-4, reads EAEVAQSPRYKITEKSQAVAFWCDPISGHATLYWYRQILGQGPELLVQFQDESVVDDSQLPKDRFSAERLKGVDSTLKIQPAELGDSAMYLCASSSGQGAGKNIQYFGAGTRLSVL.